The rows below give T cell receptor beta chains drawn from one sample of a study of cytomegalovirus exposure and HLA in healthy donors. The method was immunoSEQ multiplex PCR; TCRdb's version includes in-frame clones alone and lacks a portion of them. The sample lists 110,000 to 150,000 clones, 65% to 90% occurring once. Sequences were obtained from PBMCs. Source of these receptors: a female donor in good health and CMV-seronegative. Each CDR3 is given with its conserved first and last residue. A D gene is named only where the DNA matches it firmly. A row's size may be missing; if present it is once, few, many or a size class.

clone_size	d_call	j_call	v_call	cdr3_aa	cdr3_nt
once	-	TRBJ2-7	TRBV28	CASGQSFYEQYF	TGTGCCAGCGGACAGTCCTTCTACGAGCAGTACTTC
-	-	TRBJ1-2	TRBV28	CAVQPRAYGYTF	TGTGCCGTCCAACCCAGGGCCTATGGCTACACCTTC
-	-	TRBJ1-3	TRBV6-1	CASSDRGAERVTIYF	TGTGCCAGCAGTGACAGGGGCGCGGAAAGGGTCACCATATATTTT
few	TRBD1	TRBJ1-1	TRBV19	CASSLDRGANTEAFF	TGTGCCAGTAGCCTGGACAGGGGGGCGAACACTGAAGCTTTCTTT
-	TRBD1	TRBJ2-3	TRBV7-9	CASSNPTGIGDTQYF	TGTGCCAGCAGCAACCCGACAGGGATTGGAGATACGCAGTATTTT
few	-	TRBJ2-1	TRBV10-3	CAIRQQGPEDEQFF	TGTGCCATCAGACAACAGGGCCCGGAGGATGAGCAGTTCTTC
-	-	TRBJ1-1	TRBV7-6	CASSLWADQTQAFF	TGTGCCAGCAGCTTATGGGCAGATCAGACCCAAGCTTTCTTT
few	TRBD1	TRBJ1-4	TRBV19	CASRDRGEKLFF	TGTGCGTCCCGGGACAGGGGTGAAAAACTGTTTTTT
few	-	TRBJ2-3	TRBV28	CASSFFLTSGLTDTQYF	TGTGCCAGCAGTTTCTTCCTGACAAGCGGGCTCACAGATACGCAGTATTTT
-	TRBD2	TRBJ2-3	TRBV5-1	CASSDPGLAGVDTQYF	TGCGCCAGCAGCGATCCGGGACTAGCGGGGGTAGATACGCAGTATTTT
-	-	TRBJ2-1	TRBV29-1	CSVESNPRDYNEQFF	TGCAGCGTGGAGTCTAATCCGCGTGATTACAATGAGCAGTTCTTC
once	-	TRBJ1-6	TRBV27	CASSPRVGAYNSPLHF	TGTGCCAGCAGTCCCCGGGTAGGGGCGTATAATTCACCCCTCCACTTT
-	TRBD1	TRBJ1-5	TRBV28	CASSLMLVGQGASQPQHF	TGTGCCAGCAGTTTGATGTTAGTAGGGCAGGGGGCCAGTCAGCCCCAGCATTTT
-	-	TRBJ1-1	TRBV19	CASSTGRSRNTEAFF	TGTGCCAGTAGTACAGGGAGGAGTAGGAACACTGAAGCTTTCTTT
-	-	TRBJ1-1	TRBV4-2	CASSQESGKNTEAFF	TGTGCCAGCAGCCAAGAGTCAGGGAAGAACACTGAAGCTTTCTTT
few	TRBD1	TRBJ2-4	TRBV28	CASSSRQGASNIQYF	TGTGCCAGCAGTTCCCGACAGGGGGCGTCAAACATTCAGTACTTC
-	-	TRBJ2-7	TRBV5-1	CASSLALRDEQYF	TGCGCCAGCAGCTTGGCCCTACGTGACGAGCAGTACTTC
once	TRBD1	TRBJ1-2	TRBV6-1	CASRHEQGAGGYTF	TGTGCCAGCAGACACGAACAGGGGGCGGGTGGCTACACCTTC
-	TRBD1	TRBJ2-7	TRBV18	CASSLDRGDDEQYF	TGTGCCAGCTCACTGGACAGGGGAGACGACGAGCAGTACTTC
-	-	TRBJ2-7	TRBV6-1	CASSEIEQAGHFPYEQYF	TGTGCCAGCAGTGAAATAGAGCAGGCAGGGCATTTTCCCTACGAGCAGTACTTC
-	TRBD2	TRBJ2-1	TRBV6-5	CASSPLRAGVNEQFF	TGTGCCAGCAGCCCCCTTAGAGCGGGAGTTAATGAGCAGTTCTTC
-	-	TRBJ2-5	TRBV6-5	CASSGVQETQYF	TGTGCCAGCTCGGGAGTCCAAGAGACCCAGTACTTC
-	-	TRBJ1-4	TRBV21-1	CASRHASRDREANEKLFF	TGTGCCAGCAGACACGCGTCCCGGGACAGGGAGGCTAATGAAAAACTGTTTTTT
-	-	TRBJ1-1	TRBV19	CASSIDARPNTEAFF	TGTGCCAGTAGTATAGACGCCAGGCCAAACACTGAAGCTTTCTTT
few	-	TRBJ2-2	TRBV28	CASSLFGGNTGELFF	TGTGCCAGCAGTTTATTCGGGGGGAACACCGGGGAGCTGTTTTTT